This T cell receptor beta chain appears in the sequencing data of a study of T-cell reconstitution after alpha-beta-depleted transplantation in children. TCRbeta library construction was performed incorporating unique molecular identifiers. TCRdb recomputed calls from the PCR reads with MiXCR, one row per CDR3 protein. Of 200,000 to 250,000 distinct CDR3 sequences in the sample, about 11% were seen once. The study, taken as a whole, reports: The authors attributed T-cell counts and diversity one year after transplant mostly to newly produced T cells. Alpha-beta T cells about two months after transplant reportedly derived from several hundred expanded graft clones.

This clonotype was counted at least ten times. What it binds is unknown. Trimming removed 4 bases from V and 4 bases from J, with 14 bases in between. The CDR3 contains 14 residues. Germline V gene sequence: CDR1 MNHEY, CDR2 SVGAGI. Here the sequenced sample was PBMCs, taken before TCRalphabeta/CD19-depleted stem cell transplant. This rearrangement joins TRBV6-5 to TRBJ2-7; D ambiguous. The source of this sequence is a child under two years old with acute myeloid leukemia, due to receive a stem cell transplant. CDR3 in amino acids: CASSFGRSPYEQYF. As DNA, the CDR3 is TGTGCCAGCAGTTTTGGACGGTCGCCTTACGAGCAGTACTTC.